This T cell receptor (beta chain) was observed in a study of blood T cell repertoires in COVID-19. The overall study: The United States, Italy and Spain were the sources of the acute and convalescent COVID-19 samples. Nucleic acid was either cDNA or gDNA, and it came from T cells, B-cell-depleted T cells, or PBMCs.

Clones were sequenced by immunoSEQ multiplex PCR, and TCRdb holds only the in-frame ones, with some missing. The table has 100,000 to 150,000 clones, 70% to 85% seen once. V gave up 7 bases and J gave up 7 bases, with 10 bases separating them. The CDR3 covers 12 residues. Germline values: CDR1 LGHDT, CDR2 YNNKEL (reference sequence). The V gene is TRBV3-1 (or the pseudogene TRBV3-2), the J gene TRBJ1-4; tentative D call: TRBD1 (5 bases). Specimen: peripheral blood. The receptor was derived from a woman aged 60 to 75 with acute or convalescent COVID-19. The CDR3 nucleotides read TGTGCCAGCAACGGGCAGGGTGAAAAACTGTTTTTT. Translation gives CASNGQGEKLFF.